These 10 T cell receptor beta chains originate from one sample sequenced in a study of cytomegalovirus exposure and HLA in healthy donors. Both 60 Vbeta primers and 13 Jbeta primers went into the PCR. Sequencing used immunoSEQ multiplex PCR; TCRdb keeps in-frame clones, though not all of them. Its table lists 56,000 or so clones. The sample was PBMCs. The receptor set was obtained from a man in his forties in good health and CMV-seropositive.

The chain has TRBV14 and TRBJ2-7; 7 nucleotides line up with TRBD2. From germline, CDR1 is SGHDN and CDR2 FVKESK. CDR3 size: 14 residues. V trimming: 5 bases; J trimming: 6 bases; junction bases outside the gene matches: 10. For the CDR3, the DNA is TGTGCCAGCAGCTCTATGGGGAGGGAAGGCGAGCAGTACTTC. As protein: CASSSMGREGEQYF.

The chain employs TRBV5-1 and TRBJ2-7, with D unclear. Germline V gene sequence: CDR1 SGHRS, CDR2 YFSETQ. This CDR3 spans 12 amino acids. Trimming shortened V by 5 bases and J by 3 bases, and 9 bases separated the two germline ends. DNA for the CDR3: TGCGCCAGCAGTCTACAGAGCTACGAGCAGTACTTC. As protein: CASSLQSYEQYF.

This chain links TRBV18 with TRBJ2-1; tentatively, D is TRBD1 (6 bases). Trimming pared 5 bases from V and 5 bases from J, leaving 13 bases between. Germline loops: CDR1 KGHSH, CDR2 LQKENI. CDR3 length: 14 residues. Written as DNA, the CDR3 is TGTGCCAGCTCAACGGGACACGGAGACAATGAGCAGTTCTTC. Translation gives CASSTGHGDNEQFF.

According to its frequency, this clone is medium-sized. CDR3 sequence: CASSLWDRAVKLFF. Written as DNA, the CDR3 is TGTGCCAGCAGTCTTTGGGACAGGGCGGTAAAACTGTTTTTT. The J gene is TRBJ1-4, the V gene TRBV2, with TRBD1 matching over 9 bases. With V trimmed by 5 bases and J by 10 bases, 8 bases remained unmatched. The germline V gene has CDR1 SNHLY and CDR2 FYNNEI. This CDR3 has 14 amino acids.

J is TRBJ2-3 and V is TRBV9; 8 bases line up with TRBD2. The V gene end was trimmed by 0 bases and the J gene end by 2 bases; junction bases not matched to a gene: 5. Looked up from germline, CDR1 is SGDLS and CDR2 is YYNGEE. This CDR3 spans 16 amino acids. The CDR3 protein is CASSVGSSGPTDTQYF. The CDR3 nucleotides are TGTGCCAGCAGCGTAGGCTCTAGCGGGCCCACAGATACGCAGTATTTT.

The chain recombines TRBV11-2 with TRBJ2-3; 10 nucleotides line up with TRBD1. Germline V gene lookup returns CDR1 SGHAT and CDR2 FQNNGV. CDR3 length equals 15 residues. The V segment lost 1 base and the J segment 6 bases; nucleotides outside the gene matches: 4. For the CDR3, the DNA is TGTGCCAGCAGCTTAGCTGACAGGGGGCGGGATACGCAGTATTTT. This codes for CASSLADRGRDTQYF.

The chain is built from TRBV6-5 and TRBJ1-6; the D is unclear. The V end was cut by 7 bases, the J end by 6 bases, with 10 bases between. Germline CDR1 reads MNHEY; CDR2 reads SVGAGI. The CDR3 loop spans 13 amino acids. The CDR3 DNA reads as TGTGCCAGCACTAGGGAGTCTAATTCACCCCTCCACTTT. Its translation: CASTRESNSPLHF.

The V gene is TRBV5-1, the J gene TRBJ2-7; the D gene is possibly TRBD1 (5 bases). The CDR3 loop spans 14 amino acids. CDR1 is SGHRS and CDR2 is YFSETQ in the germline V gene. Between the trimmed V and J ends, which lost 4 bases and 2 bases, there was a span of 13 bases. CDR3 in DNA: TGCGCCAGCAGCGCCATCCAGGGTCCCTACGAGCAGTACTTC. Translated, it gives CASSAIQGPYEQYF.

The genes are TRBV2 and TRBJ2-5, with 10 positions matching TRBD1. This CDR3 has 13 residues. V lost 11 bases to trimming and J lost 5 bases; unmatched junction nucleotides: 8. Germline CDR1 SNHLY, CDR2 FYNNEI. This CDR3 reads CAGTGTGDETQYF. The CDR3 bases are TGTGCCGGGACGGGGACAGGGGACGAGACCCAGTACTTC.

The gene calls are TRBV7-3 and TRBJ2-2; 7 bases are shared with TRBD2. Germline assignment: CDR1 SGHTA and CDR2 FQGTGA. The CDR3 is 17 residues long. V was clipped by 5 bases and J by 5 bases; unmatched bases: 14. Here the CDR3 reads CASSPTRRASGTGELFF. The CDR3 DNA sequence: TGTGCCAGCAGCCCCACAAGACGGGCTAGCGGTACCGGGGAGCTGTTTTTT.